The 27 T cell receptor beta chains below come from one sample, sequenced in a study of blood T cell repertoires in COVID-19. Only in-frame clones appear in the TCRdb table, and some are missing; sequencing was by immunoSEQ multiplex PCR. The table includes a few hundred thousand clones, roughly four fifths detected once. The sample comprised peripheral blood. The receptors here all came from a person aged 70 to 80 with COVID-19, enrolled during active disease.

The V and J genes are TRBV9 and TRBJ1-4, with D maybe TRBD1 (5 bases). This CDR3 is 15 amino acids long. Per the germline V gene, CDR1 is SGDLS and CDR2 is YYNGEE. The V end lost 1 base, the J end lost 2 bases, and 9 bases lay between the germline ends. The CDR3 loop reads CASSVRTGTNEKLFF. As DNA, the CDR3 is TGTGCCAGCAGCGTACGCACAGGTACTAATGAAAAACTGTTTTTT.

This chain connects TRBV4-1 to TRBJ1-5; D uncertain. Trimming took off 1 base at V and 6 bases at J, with 16 bases between the two ends. This CDR3 comprises 16 residues. Germline V gives CDR1 MGHRA, CDR2 YSYEKL. Here the CDR3 reads CASSQVELPNGQPQHF. Here the CDR3 DNA reads TGCGCCAGCAGCCAAGTAGAACTGCCGAATGGTCAGCCCCAGCATTTT.

The chain is built from TRBV6-4 and TRBJ1-1; D possibly corresponds to TRBD1 (5 bases). Looked up from germline, CDR1 is MRHNA and CDR2 is SNTAGT. V lost 2 bases, J lost 2 bases, and 9 bases lay in between. The CDR3 runs to 14 residues. CDR3 nucleotide sequence: TGTGCCAGCAGTGACGGGGCAGCAAACACTGAAGCTTTCTTT. It encodes CASSDGAANTEAFF.

This chain links TRBV5-1 with TRBJ2-1; 7 bases are shared with TRBD2. V lost 0 bases, J lost 6 bases, and 3 bases stayed unmatched. The germline V gene has CDR1 SGHRS and CDR2 YFSETQ. There are 14 residues in the CDR3. In DNA, the CDR3 is TGCGCCAGCAGCTTGGGCGGGGGACTCAATGAGCAGTTCTTC. Its translation is CASSLGGGLNEQFF.

The rearrangement uses TRBV28 and TRBJ1-6, with a tentative D call TRBD1 (5 bases). This CDR3 comprises 14 residues. Germline V gene data show CDR1 as MDHEN and CDR2 as SYDVKM. V lost 6 bases and J lost 7, with 13 bases in between. The CDR3 protein is CASRHTHRNSPLHF. DNA for the CDR3: TGTGCCAGCAGACACACTCACAGGAATTCACCCCTCCACTTT.

The rearrangement uses TRBV2 and TRBJ1-4, with D perhaps TRBD1 (6 bases). This CDR3 has 13 amino acids. Trimming removed 4 bases from V and 7 bases from J, with 10 bases in between. CDR1 and CDR2 from the germline V gene are SNHLY and FYNNEI. For the CDR3, the DNA is TGTGCCAGCAGTGTAACAGGGACTGAAAAACTGTTTTTT. It translates to CASSVTGTEKLFF.

The gene calls are TRBV4-1 and TRBJ2-3, with D tentatively TRBD2 (6 bases). Between the trimmed V and J ends, which lost 1 base and 1 base, there was a span of 9 bases. CDR1 is MGHRA and CDR2 is YSYEKL in the germline V gene. CDR3 size: 15 residues. The chain's CDR3 is CASSQGPGGTDTQYF. DNA of the CDR3: TGCGCCAGCAGCCAAGGCCCGGGGGGCACAGATACGCAGTATTTT.

The chain joins TRBV7-9 to TRBJ2-2; D is possibly TRBD2 (6 bases). Trimming shortened V by 10 bases and J by 0 bases, and 18 bases separated the two germline ends. Looked up from germline, CDR1 is SEHNR and CDR2 is FQNEAQ (reference sequence). The CDR3 is 16 amino acids. The DNA for the CDR3 is TGTGCCACCCCCCGGAGGGGAATCGCGAACACCGGGGAGCTGTTTTTT. Its protein product is CATPRRGIANTGELFF.

The V gene is TRBV11-2, the J gene TRBJ2-3; D is perhaps TRBD2 (6 bases). The CDR3 is 15 amino acids. Germline V gene lookup returns CDR1 SGHAT and CDR2 FQNNGV. The ends were cut back, 3 bases at V and 3 bases at J, with 13 bases in the middle. The CDR3: CASSLQGRGTDTQYF. CDR3 sequence (DNA): TGTGCCAGCAGCTTGCAAGGACGGGGGACAGATACGCAGTATTTT.

The chain couples TRBV9 to TRBJ2-5; D gene uncertain. The CDR3 consists of 14 residues. The germline V gene has CDR1 SGDLS and CDR2 YYNGEE. Trimming cost V 1 base and J 1 base, with 8 bases left between them. CDR3 region: CASSVSSSQETQYF. The CDR3 region has the DNA TGTGCCAGCAGCGTATCGTCCAGCCAAGAGACCCAGTACTTC.

This chain links TRBV15 with TRBJ1-4; D not certain. The CDR3 length is 16 residues. Germline V lookup: CDR1 LNHNV, CDR2 YYDKDF (reference sequence). Trimming pared 1 base from V and 0 bases from J, leaving 9 bases between. This chain's CDR3 is CATSRGRGATNEKLFF. The DNA for the CDR3 is TGTGCCACCAGCAGAGGCAGAGGTGCAACTAATGAAAAACTGTTTTTT.

V usage is TRBV4-3 and J usage is TRBJ2-1, with 8 positions matching TRBD2. Germline CDR1 is LGHNA and CDR2 is YSLEER. V was clipped by 0 bases and J by 7 bases; unmatched bases: 11. The CDR3 extends over 17 amino acids. Written as DNA, the CDR3 is TGCGCCAGCAGCCAAGACCCAGCGGGAGTGGTGGTAAATGAGCAGTTCTTC. This translates into CASSQDPAGVVVNEQFF.

The chain has TRBV2 and TRBJ1-2; D gene unclear. The germline V gene has CDR1 SNHLY and CDR2 FYNNEI. Trimming cost V 6 bases and J 0 bases, with 14 bases left between them. This CDR3 has 15 amino acids. CDR3 sequence: CASSVDGMANYGYTF. CDR3 DNA sequence: TGTGCCAGCAGCGTTGACGGGATGGCTAACTATGGCTACACCTTC. Together with reference TRBV2 and TRBJ1-2, the CDR3 gives the full variable domain: EPEVTQTPSHQVTQMGQEVILRCVPISNHLYFYWYRQILGQKVEFLVSFYNNEISEKSEIFDDQFSVERPDGSNFTLKIRSTKLEDSAMYFCASSVDGMANYGYTFGSGTRLTVV.

The chain uses TRBV6-5 and TRBJ1-5; possibly TRBD1 for D (5 bases). CDR1 and CDR2 from the germline V gene are MNHEY and SVGAGI. The CDR3 is 14 amino acids. Trimming took 6 bases from V and 7 from J, leaving 16 bases between them. CDR3 nucleotides: TGTGCCAGCAGGACCTGGGGGGGGAACCAGCCCCAGCATTTT. Translating gives CASRTWGGNQPQHF.

In this sample, this clone turned up once. The V and J genes are TRBV29-1 and TRBJ1-5; D uncertain. Trimming took off 4 bases at V and 1 base at J, with 5 bases between the two ends. Germline CDR1 is SQVTM and CDR2 is ANQGSEA. The CDR3 is 12 residues long. CDR3 region: CSVGSSNQPQHF. DNA for the CDR3: TGCAGCGTTGGAAGCAGCAATCAGCCCCAGCATTTT.

The rearrangement joins TRBV30 to TRBJ2-7, with TRBD2 matching 10 bases. CDR3 size: 13 residues. J was trimmed by 1 base and V by 4 bases; bases with no gene match: 1. Per the germline V gene, CDR1 is GTSNPN and CDR2 is SVGIG (reference sequence). CDR3 sequence reads: CAWKTSGSYEQYF. In nucleotides, the CDR3 is TGTGCCTGGAAGACTAGCGGGTCCTACGAGCAGTACTTC.

The rearrangement uses TRBV24-1 and TRBJ2-7; TRBD1 is a possible D gene (5 bases). CDR1 is KGHDR and CDR2 is SFDVKD in the germline V gene. This CDR3 is built from 15 residues. V was trimmed by 3 bases and J by 3 bases, leaving 14 bases between them. The CDR3 spells CATSDRQPPCYEQYF. Written as DNA, the CDR3 is TGTGCCACCAGTGATCGACAGCCTCCGTGCTACGAGCAGTACTTC.

This sequence joins TRBV6-5 and TRBJ2-7; the match to TRBD1 covers 7 bases. This CDR3 has 14 residues. Germline V gene sequence: CDR1 MNHEY, CDR2 SVGAGI. After removal of 2 bases from V and 6 bases from J, the junction contained 7 bases not matched to a gene. The CDR3 protein is CASSYDYRGSEQYF. The CDR3 DNA reads as TGTGCCAGCAGTTACGATTACAGGGGTTCCGAGCAGTACTTC.

The V and J genes are TRBV7-3 and TRBJ2-2; TRBD1 might be the D (5 bases). The CDR3 extends over 16 amino acids. Germline lookup yields CDR1 SGHTA and CDR2 FQGTGA. V lost 4 bases, J lost 0 bases, and 12 bases lay in between. CDR3: CASSSRQLSNTGELFF. The DNA of the CDR3 is TGTGCCAGCAGCTCCAGACAGTTATCGAACACCGGGGAGCTGTTTTTT.

With respect to this clone: Distinct nucleotide sequences in the sample also encode this CDR3. The chain carries TRBV9 and TRBJ2-3; D ambiguous. The CDR3 has 15 amino acids. Trimming took 0 bases from V and 2 from J, leaving 10 bases between them. Per the germline V gene, CDR1 is SGDLS and CDR2 is YYNGEE. In DNA, the CDR3 is TGTGCCAGCAGCGTAGGCCTTGAACTCACAGATACGCAGTATTTT. This encodes CASSVGLELTDTQYF.

This sequence joins TRBV7-3 and TRBJ2-1, with a tentative D call TRBD2 (5 bases). The CDR3 loop spans 13 amino acids. The V gene's germline CDR1 is SGHTA and CDR2 FQGTGA. Trimming took off 5 bases at V and 5 bases at J, with 10 bases between the two ends. The CDR3 nucleotides are TGTGCCAGCAGCCTCGGGATTCACAATGAGCAGTTCTTC. Amino acids: CASSLGIHNEQFF.

The chain uses TRBV11-2 and TRBJ1-2, with D maybe TRBD1 (6 bases). The CDR3 sequence is 12 residues long. V lost 3 bases to trimming and J lost 6 bases, with 8 bases between them. Germline V gene sequence: CDR1 SGHAT, CDR2 FQNNGV. CDR3 DNA: TGTGCCAGCAGCTTCAACAGGGATGGCTACACCTTC. It specifies CASSFNRDGYTF. The full variable domain, rest sourced from reference TRBV11-2 and TRBJ1-2, is EAGVAQSPRYKIIEKRQSVAFWCNPISGHATLYWYQQILGQGPKLLIQFQNNGVVDDSQLPKDRFSAERLKGVDSTLKIQPAKLEDSAVYLCASSFNRDGYTFGSGTRLTVV.

CDR3 DNA: TGTGCCAGCAGTTTATCTTCCGGGGTGGGGGGAGAGACCCAGTACTTC. Its translation is CASSLSSGVGGETQYF. The chain has TRBV28 and TRBJ2-5; TRBD2 is a possible D gene (6 bases). Germline values: CDR1 MDHEN, CDR2 SYDVKM. The CDR3 length is 16 residues. V was pared by 1 base and J by 4 bases, with 16 bases between.

This chain uses TRBV3-1 (or the pseudogene TRBV3-2) with TRBJ2-7; TRBD2 is a possible D gene (5 bases). Trimming took off 4 bases at V and 4 bases at J, with 23 bases between the two ends. CDR3 length: 17 amino acids. Germline CDR1 reads LGHDT; CDR2 reads YNNKEL (reference sequence). The CDR3 loop is CASSLPLGRAPGYEQYF. The CDR3 DNA is TGTGCCAGCAGCCTCCCCCTAGGACGGGCGCCGGGGTACGAGCAGTACTTC.

The rearrangement uses TRBV3-1 (or the pseudogene TRBV3-2) and TRBJ1-3; possible D gene TRBD1, 6 bases. CDR1 and CDR2 (germline): LGHDT, YNNKEL (reference sequence). Trimming left V 3 bases short and J 4 bases short, with 10 bases between. The CDR3 has 14 residues. The CDR3: CASSQGAQGNTIYF. The CDR3 DNA sequence: TGTGCCAGCAGCCAGGGGGCGCAGGGAAACACCATATATTTT.

The chain has TRBV19 and TRBJ2-3; D uncertain. V was trimmed by 4 bases and J by 0 bases, leaving 8 bases between them. The CDR3 has 14 residues. Looked up from germline, CDR1 is LNHDA and CDR2 is SQIVND (reference sequence). In DNA, the CDR3 is TGTGCCAGTAGTACCCTTTTTAGCACAGATACGCAGTATTTT. Translating gives CASSTLFSTDTQYF.

The V gene is TRBV5-6, the J gene TRBJ2-7; weak D call: TRBD2 (7 bases). The V gene's germline CDR1 is SGHDT and CDR2 YYEEEE. The V and J ends lost 4 bases and 3 bases respectively, with 17 bases between them. This CDR3 spans 15 amino acids. The CDR3 spells CASSPGGGMNYEQYF. The DNA for the CDR3 is TGTGCCAGCAGCCCGGGGGGCGGGATGAACTACGAGCAGTACTTC.